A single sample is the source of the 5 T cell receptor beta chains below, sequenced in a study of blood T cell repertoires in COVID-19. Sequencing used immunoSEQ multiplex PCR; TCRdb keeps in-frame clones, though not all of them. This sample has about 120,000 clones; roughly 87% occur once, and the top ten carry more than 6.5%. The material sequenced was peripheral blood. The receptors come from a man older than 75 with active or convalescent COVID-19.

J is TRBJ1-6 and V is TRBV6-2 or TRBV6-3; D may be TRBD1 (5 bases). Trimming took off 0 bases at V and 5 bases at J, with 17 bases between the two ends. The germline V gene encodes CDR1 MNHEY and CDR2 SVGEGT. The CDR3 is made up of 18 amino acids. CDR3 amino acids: CASSYSTAGVSDNSPLHF. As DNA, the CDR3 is TGTGCCAGCAGTTACTCGACAGCGGGGGTCTCGGATAATTCACCCCTCCACTTT.

CDR3 nucleotides: TGTGCCAGCAGCTCACCGGACCGTGGAGGTAATCAGCCCCAGCATTTT. Its protein product is CASSSPDRGGNQPQHF. The gene calls are TRBV11-2 and TRBJ1-5; unclear D gene. V gave up 4 bases and J gave up 4 bases, with 17 bases separating them. This CDR3 comprises 16 residues. The germline V gene encodes CDR1 SGHAT and CDR2 FQNNGV.

For the CDR3, the DNA is TGTGCCAGCAGTTACGCCTATACCGGGACAGCCTACGAGCAGTACTTC. Translating it yields CASSYAYTGTAYEQYF. The chain combines TRBV6-5 with TRBJ2-7; 7 nucleotides match TRBD1. The CDR3 loop spans 16 amino acids. V was pared by 2 bases and J by 2 bases, with 9 bases of the junction left unmatched. The germline V gene has CDR1 MNHEY and CDR2 SVGAGI.

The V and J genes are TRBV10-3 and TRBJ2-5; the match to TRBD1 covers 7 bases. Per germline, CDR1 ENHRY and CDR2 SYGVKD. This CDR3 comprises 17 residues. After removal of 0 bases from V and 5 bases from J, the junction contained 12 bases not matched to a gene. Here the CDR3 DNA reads TGTGCCATCAGTGAGTCGGGGCAGGGACAGCGAGGGGAGACCCAGTACTTC. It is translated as CAISESGQGQRGETQYF.

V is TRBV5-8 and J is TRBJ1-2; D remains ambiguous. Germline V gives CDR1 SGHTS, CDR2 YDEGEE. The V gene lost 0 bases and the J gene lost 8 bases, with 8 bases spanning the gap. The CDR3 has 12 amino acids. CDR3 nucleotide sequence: TGTGCCAGCAGCTTGGCTGGAGGAGGCTACACCTTC. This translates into CASSLAGGGYTF.